The clone carrying this TCR beta chain came up a few times. Its specificity is unknown. Using unique molecular identifiers, the investigators prepared the TCRbeta library. TCRdb reprocessed the PCR reads via MiXCR and lists one record per CDR3 protein. The table shows under 50,000 distinct CDR3 sequences, with roughly half occurring only once. These data belong to a study of T-cell reconstitution after alpha-beta-depleted transplantation in children. Study outcomes and limitations: The study traced high day-60 TCRbeta diversity in some patients to surviving recipient T cells and thymic progenitors. Newly produced T cells mostly provided counts and TCRbeta diversity after one year, as hyperexpanded clones declined. As was reported, about two months after transplant, alpha-beta T cells came from several hundred expanded graft clones.

With 5 bases clipped from V and 3 bases from J, the junction kept 7 bases outside the gene matches. This CDR3 region has 16 residues. Source: peripheral blood, taken before TCRalphabeta/CD19-depleted stem cell transplant. The source of this sequence is a boy less than two years old with SCID, due to receive a stem cell transplant. V is TRBV12-3 or TRBV12-4 and J is TRBJ2-7; 13 nucleotides align to TRBD2. The CDR3 DNA is TGTGCCAGCAGTCCCGGACTAGCGGGGGTCATCTACGAGCAGTACTTC. Its protein is CASSPGLAGVIYEQYF.